This TCR beta chain was captured in a study of cytomegalovirus exposure and HLA in healthy donors. Per the germline V gene, CDR1 is MNHNY and CDR2 is SVGAGI (reference sequence). CDR3 length: 12 amino acids. 60 Vbeta and 13 Jbeta primers were used in PCR. Sequenced by immunoSEQ multiplex PCR; TCRdb stores in-frame clones only, minus some. The sample includes about 180,000 clones, approximately 79% of them seen just once. Input material: PBMCs. The rearrangement links TRBV6-6 to TRBJ2-5, with D unresolved. Gene TRBJ2-7 matches the end of the DNA better, so the J call may be wrong. The TCR sequence derives from a woman in her thirties or forties in good health and CMV-seronegative. The CDR3 coding sequence is TGTGCCAGCTCCGAACAGTCCTACGAGCAGTACTTC. Its translation: CASSEQSYEQYF.